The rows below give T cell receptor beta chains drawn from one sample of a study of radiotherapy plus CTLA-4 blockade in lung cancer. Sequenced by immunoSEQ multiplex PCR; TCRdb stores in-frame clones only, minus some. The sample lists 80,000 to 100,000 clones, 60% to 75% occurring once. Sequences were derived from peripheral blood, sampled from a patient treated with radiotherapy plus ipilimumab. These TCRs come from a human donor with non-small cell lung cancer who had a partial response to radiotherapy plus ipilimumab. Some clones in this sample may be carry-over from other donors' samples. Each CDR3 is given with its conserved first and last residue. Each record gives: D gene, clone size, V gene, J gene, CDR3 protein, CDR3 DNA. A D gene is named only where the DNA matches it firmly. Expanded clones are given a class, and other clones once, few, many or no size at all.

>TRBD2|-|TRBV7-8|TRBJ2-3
CASSSRLAEVSTDTQYF
TGTGCCAGCAGCTCAAGACTAGCGGAGGTTAGCACAGATACGCAGTATTTT
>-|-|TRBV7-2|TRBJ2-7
CASSLALTSHEQYF
TGTGCCAGCAGCTTAGCCTTGACTTCCCACGAGCAGTACTTC
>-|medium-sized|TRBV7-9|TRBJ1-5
CASSLGSGTYQPQHF
TGTGCCAGCAGCTTAGGCTCAGGGACATATCAGCCCCAGCATTTT
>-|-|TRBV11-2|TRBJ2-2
CASSTSWGTGELFF
TGTGCCAGCAGCACTAGCTGGGGGACCGGGGAGCTGTTTTTT
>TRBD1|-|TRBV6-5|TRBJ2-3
CASSYGTGGIDTQYF
TGTGCCAGCAGTTACGGGACAGGGGGGATAGATACGCAGTATTTT
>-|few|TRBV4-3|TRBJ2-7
CASSQVHTGFYEQYF
TGCGCCAGCAGCCAGGTACACACAGGGTTCTACGAGCAGTACTTC
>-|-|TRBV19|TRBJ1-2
CASSVASINYGYTF
TGTGCCAGTAGTGTGGCCAGTATAAACTATGGCTACACCTTC
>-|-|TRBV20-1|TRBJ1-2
CSARRDYGYTF
TGCAGTGCAAGACGGGACTATGGCTACACCTTC
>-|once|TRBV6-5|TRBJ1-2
CASRLGRGNYGYTF
TGTGCCAGCAGATTAGGGAGGGGTAACTATGGCTACACCTTC
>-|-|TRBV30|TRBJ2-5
CAWRIKAQGTQYF
TGTGCCTGGAGAATAAAGGCCCAGGGGACCCAGTACTTC
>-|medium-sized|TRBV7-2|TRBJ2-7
CASSLVGSVGSYEQYF
TGTGCCAGCAGCTTAGTTGGTAGCGTAGGCTCCTACGAGCAGTACTTC
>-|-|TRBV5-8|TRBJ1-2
CASSPYFDYGYTF
TGTGCCAGCAGCCCATACTTTGACTATGGCTACACCTTC
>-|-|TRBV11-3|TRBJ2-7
CASSLDPGTYEQYF
TGTGCCAGCAGCTTAGATCCAGGGACCTACGAGCAGTACTTC
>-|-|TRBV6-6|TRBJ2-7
CASQRQASYEQYF
TGTGCCAGCCAAAGGCAGGCCTCCTACGAGCAGTACTTC
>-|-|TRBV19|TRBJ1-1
CASSIGGEVAFF
TGTGCCAGTAGTATTGGAGGGGAGGTAGCTTTCTTT
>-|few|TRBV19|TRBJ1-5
CASRTGTSTFSVQPQHF
TGTGCCAGTAGGACCGGGACATCAACCTTTAGCGTCCAGCCCCAGCATTTT
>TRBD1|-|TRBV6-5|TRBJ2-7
CASSPADRGLWEQYF
TGTGCCAGCAGTCCTGCGGACAGGGGGCTGTGGGAGCAGTACTTC